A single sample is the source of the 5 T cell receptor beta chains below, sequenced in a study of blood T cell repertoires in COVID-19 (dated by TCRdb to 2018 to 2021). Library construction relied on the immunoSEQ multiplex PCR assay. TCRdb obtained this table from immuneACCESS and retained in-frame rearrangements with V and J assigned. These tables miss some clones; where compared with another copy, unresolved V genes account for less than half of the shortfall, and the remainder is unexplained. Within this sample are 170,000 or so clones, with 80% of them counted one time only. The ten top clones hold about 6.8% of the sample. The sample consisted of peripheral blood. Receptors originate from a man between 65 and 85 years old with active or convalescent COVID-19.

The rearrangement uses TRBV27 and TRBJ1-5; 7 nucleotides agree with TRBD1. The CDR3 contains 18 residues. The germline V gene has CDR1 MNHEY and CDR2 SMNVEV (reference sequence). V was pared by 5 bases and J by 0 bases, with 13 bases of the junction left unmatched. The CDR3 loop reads CASSKRPTGVNSNQPQHF. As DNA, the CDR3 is TGTGCCAGCAGTAAGCGACCTACAGGGGTAAATAGCAATCAGCCCCAGCATTTT.

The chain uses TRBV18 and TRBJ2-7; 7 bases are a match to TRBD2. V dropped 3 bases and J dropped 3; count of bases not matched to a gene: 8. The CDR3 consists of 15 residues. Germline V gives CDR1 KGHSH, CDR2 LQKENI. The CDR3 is CASSPGGSGIYEQYF. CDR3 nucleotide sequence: TGTGCCAGCTCACCGGGGGGGTCAGGAATCTACGAGCAGTACTTC.

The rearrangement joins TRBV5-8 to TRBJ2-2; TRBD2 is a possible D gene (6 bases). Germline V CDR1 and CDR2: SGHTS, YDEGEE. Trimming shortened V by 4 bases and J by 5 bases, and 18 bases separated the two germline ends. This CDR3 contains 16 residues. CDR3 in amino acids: CASSLGLTRGTGELFF. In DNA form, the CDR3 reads TGTGCCAGCAGCCTAGGACTCACTCGGGGGACCGGGGAGCTGTTTTTT.

The CDR3 spells CASSYSNSNNYEQYF. The CDR3 DNA sequence: TGTGCCAGCAGTTACTCGAACAGTAATAACTACGAGCAGTACTTC. The rearrangement joins TRBV6-6 to TRBJ2-7; D unclear. CDR3 length: 15 residues. Germline V gene data show CDR1 as MNHNY and CDR2 as SVGAGI (reference sequence). V was cut by 0 bases and J by 3 bases, with 12 bases left in between.

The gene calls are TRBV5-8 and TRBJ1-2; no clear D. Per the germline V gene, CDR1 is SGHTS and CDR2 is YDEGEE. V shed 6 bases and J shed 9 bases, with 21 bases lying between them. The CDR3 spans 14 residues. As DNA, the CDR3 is TGTGCCAGCACCGGGTTCTTGTCGACGGAAAGCTACACCTTC. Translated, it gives CASTGFLSTESYTF.